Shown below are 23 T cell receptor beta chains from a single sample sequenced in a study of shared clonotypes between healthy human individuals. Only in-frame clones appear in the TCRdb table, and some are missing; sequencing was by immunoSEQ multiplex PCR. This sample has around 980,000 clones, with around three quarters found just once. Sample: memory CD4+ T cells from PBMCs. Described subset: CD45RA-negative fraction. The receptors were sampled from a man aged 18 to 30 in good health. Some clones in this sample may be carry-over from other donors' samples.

The CDR3 spells CASRGHSGYYEQYF. In DNA, the CDR3 is TGCGCCAGCAGAGGACATTCCGGCTACTACGAGCAGTACTTC. The chain has TRBV10-2 and TRBJ2-7, with D tentatively TRBD1 (5 bases). V shed 6 bases and J shed 3 bases, with 15 bases lying between them. The CDR3 runs 14 residues. Germline V lookup: CDR1 WSHSY, CDR2 SAAADI.

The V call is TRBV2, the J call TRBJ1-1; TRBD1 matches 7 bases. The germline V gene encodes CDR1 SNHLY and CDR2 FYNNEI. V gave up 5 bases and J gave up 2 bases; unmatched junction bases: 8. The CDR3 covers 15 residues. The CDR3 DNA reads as TGTGCCAGCAGTCGACAGGGCGGGTTTAACACTGAAGCTTTCTTT. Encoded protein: CASSRQGGFNTEAFF.

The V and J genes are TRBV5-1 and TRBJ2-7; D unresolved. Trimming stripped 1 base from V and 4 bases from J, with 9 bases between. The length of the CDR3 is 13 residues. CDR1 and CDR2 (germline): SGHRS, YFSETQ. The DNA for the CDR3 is TGCGCCAGCAGCTTGTTACCCTTTTACGAGCAGTACTTC. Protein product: CASSLLPFYEQYF.

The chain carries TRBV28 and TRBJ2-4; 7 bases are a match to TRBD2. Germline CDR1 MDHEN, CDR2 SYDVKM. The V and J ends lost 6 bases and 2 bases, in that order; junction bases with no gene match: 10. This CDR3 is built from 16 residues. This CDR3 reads CASRVVGGPTKNIQYF. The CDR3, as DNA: TGTGCCAGCAGGGTTGTGGGAGGGCCAACCAAAAACATTCAGTACTTC. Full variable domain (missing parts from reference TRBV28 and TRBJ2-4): DVKVTQSSRYLVKRTGEKVFLECVQDMDHENMFWYRQDPGLGLRLIYFSYDVKMKEKGDIPEGYSVSREKKERFSLILESASTNQTSMYLCASRVVGGPTKNIQYFGAGTRLSVL.

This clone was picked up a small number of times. CDR3: CASSPPGTSGNTIYF. The DNA for the CDR3 is TGTGCCAGCAGCCCCCCAGGGACATCAGGAAACACCATATATTTT. This chain joins TRBV14 and TRBJ1-3, with a weak D call TRBD1 (6 bases). There are 15 residues in the CDR3. From germline, CDR1 is SGHDN and CDR2 FVKESK. The V end was cut by 4 bases, the J end by 4 bases, with 14 bases between.

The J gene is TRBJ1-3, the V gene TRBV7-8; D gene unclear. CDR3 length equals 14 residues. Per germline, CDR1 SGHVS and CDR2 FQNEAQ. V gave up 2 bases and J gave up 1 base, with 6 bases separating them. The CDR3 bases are TGTGCCAGCAGCTTATGGGATTCTGGAAACACCATATATTTT. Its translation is CASSLWDSGNTIYF.

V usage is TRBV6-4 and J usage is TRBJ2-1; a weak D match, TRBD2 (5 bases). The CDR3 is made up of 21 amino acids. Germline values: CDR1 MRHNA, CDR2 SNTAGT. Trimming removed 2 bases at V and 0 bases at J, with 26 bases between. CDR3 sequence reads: CASSDPPLAGPQAGSYNEQFF. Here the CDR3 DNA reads TGTGCCAGCAGTGACCCCCCGCTGGCGGGCCCTCAGGCGGGCTCCTACAATGAGCAGTTCTTC.

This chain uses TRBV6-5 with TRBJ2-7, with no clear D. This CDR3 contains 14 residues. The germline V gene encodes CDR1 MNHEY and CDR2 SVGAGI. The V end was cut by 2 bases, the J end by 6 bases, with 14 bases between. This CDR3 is CASSYNVGPGEQYF. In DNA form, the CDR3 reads TGTGCCAGCAGTTACAATGTGGGCCCGGGCGAGCAGTACTTC.

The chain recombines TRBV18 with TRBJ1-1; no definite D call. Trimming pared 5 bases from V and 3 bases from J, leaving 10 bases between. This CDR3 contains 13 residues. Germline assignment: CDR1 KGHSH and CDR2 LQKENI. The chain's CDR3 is CASSVDGDTEAFF. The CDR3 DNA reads TGTGCCAGCTCAGTCGACGGGGACACTGAAGCTTTCTTT.

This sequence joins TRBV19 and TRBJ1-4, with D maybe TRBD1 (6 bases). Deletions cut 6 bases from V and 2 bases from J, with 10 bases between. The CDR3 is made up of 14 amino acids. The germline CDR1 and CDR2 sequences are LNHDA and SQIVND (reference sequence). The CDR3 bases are TGTGCCAGTAGCACAGGGTCTACTAATGAAAAACTGTTTTTT. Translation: CASSTGSTNEKLFF.

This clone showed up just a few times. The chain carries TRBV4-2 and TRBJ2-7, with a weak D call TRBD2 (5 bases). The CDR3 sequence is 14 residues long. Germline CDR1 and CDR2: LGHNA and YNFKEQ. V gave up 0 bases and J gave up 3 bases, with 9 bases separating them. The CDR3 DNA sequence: TGTGCCAGCAGCCAAGAATCAGCGGACTACGAGCAGTACTTC. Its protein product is CASSQESADYEQYF.

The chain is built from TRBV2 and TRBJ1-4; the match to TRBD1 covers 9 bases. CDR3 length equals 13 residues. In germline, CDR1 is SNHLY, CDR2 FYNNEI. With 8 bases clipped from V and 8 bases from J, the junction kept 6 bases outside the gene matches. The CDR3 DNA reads TGTGCCAGCCTGGGACAGGGAGAGGAAAAACTGTTTTTT. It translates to CASLGQGEEKLFF. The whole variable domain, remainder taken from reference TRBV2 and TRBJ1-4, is EPEVTQTPSHQVTQMGQEVILRCVPISNHLYFYWYRQILGQKVEFLVSFYNNEISEKSEIFDDQFSVERPDGSNFTLKIRSTKLEDSAMYFCASLGQGEEKLFFGSGTQLSVL.

The CDR3 protein is CASSLRDSFYNEQFF. The CDR3 DNA follows: TGCGCCAGCAGCCTCCGGGACAGTTTCTACAATGAGCAGTTCTTC. The chain employs TRBV5-1 and TRBJ2-1; TRBD1 aligns across 7 bases. Germline CDR1 SGHRS, CDR2 YFSETQ. This CDR3 contains 15 residues. V shed 4 bases, J shed 3 bases, and the junction held 7 bases outside the gene matches.

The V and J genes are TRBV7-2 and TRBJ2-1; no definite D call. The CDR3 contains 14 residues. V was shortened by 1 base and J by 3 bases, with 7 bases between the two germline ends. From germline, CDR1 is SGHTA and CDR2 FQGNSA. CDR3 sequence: CASSLGWLYNEQFF. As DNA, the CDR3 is TGTGCCAGCAGCTTAGGGTGGCTCTACAATGAGCAGTTCTTC. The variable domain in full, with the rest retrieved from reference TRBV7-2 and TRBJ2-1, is GAGVSQSPSNKVTEKGKDVELRCDPISGHTALYWYRQSLGQGLEFLIYFQGNSAPDKSGLPSDRFSAERTGGSVSTLTIQRTQQEDSAVYLCASSLGWLYNEQFFGPGTRLTVL.

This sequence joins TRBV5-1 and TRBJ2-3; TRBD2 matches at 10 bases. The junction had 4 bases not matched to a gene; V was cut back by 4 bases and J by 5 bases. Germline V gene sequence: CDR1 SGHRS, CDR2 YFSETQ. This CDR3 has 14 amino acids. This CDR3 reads CASSAGLAIDTQYF. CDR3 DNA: TGCGCCAGCAGCGCGGGACTAGCGATAGATACGCAGTATTTT.

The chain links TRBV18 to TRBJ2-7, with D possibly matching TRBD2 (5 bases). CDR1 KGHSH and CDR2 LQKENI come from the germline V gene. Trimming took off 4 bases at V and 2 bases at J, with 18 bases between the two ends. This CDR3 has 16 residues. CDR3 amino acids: CASSLTPTGYTYEQYF. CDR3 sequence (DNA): TGTGCCAGCTCACTTACGCCGACGGGATACACCTACGAGCAGTACTTC.

The CDR3 is CASSLTRVGGNTIYF. In DNA, the CDR3 is TGTGCCAGCAGCCTCACTCGTGTTGGTGGAAACACCATATATTTT. The chain links TRBV5-6 to TRBJ1-3; D not resolved. In germline, CDR1 is SGHDT, CDR2 YYEEEE. The CDR3 runs 15 residues. The V gene lost 4 bases and the J gene lost 3 bases, with 14 bases spanning the gap.

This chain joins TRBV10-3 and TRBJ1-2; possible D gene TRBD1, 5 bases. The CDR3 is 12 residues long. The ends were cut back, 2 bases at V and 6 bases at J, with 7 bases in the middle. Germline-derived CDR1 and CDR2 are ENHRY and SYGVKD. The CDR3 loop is CAISEKGNGYTF. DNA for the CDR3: TGTGCCATCAGTGAGAAGGGGAATGGCTACACCTTC.

This CDR3 is CASSSPGAGNTIYF. Written as DNA, the CDR3 is TGTGCCAGCAGCTCTCCAGGGGCTGGAAACACCATATATTTT. The V and J genes are TRBV5-4 and TRBJ1-3; D may be TRBD1 (6 bases). The CDR3 is 14 residues long. Trimming cost V 3 bases and J 2 bases, with 9 bases left between them. Germline assignment: CDR1 SGHNT and CDR2 YYREEE (reference sequence).

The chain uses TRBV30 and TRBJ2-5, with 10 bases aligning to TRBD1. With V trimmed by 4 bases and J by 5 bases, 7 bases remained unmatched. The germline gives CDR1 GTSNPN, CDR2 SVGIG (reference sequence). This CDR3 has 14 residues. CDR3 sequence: CAWTRQGAGETQYF. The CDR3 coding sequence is TGTGCCTGGACTCGACAGGGGGCAGGGGAGACCCAGTACTTC.

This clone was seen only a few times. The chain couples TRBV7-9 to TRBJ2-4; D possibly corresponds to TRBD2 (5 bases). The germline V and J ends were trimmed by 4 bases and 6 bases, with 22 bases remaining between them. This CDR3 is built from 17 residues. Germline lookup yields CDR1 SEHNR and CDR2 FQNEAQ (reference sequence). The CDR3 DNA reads TGTGCCAGCAGCTCCGATACAGTGGGGAGAGGGTTAAACATTCAGTACTTC. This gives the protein CASSSDTVGRGLNIQYF.

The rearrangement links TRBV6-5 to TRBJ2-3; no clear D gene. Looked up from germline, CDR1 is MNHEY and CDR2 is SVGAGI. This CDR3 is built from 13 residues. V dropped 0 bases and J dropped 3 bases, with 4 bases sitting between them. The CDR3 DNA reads TGTGCCAGCAGTTACTCATGGACAGATACGCAGTATTTT. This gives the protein CASSYSWTDTQYF.

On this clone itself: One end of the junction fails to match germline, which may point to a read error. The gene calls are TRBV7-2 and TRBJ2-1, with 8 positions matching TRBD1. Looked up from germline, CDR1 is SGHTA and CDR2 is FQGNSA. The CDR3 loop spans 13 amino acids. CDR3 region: CASSPDRGSSQIF. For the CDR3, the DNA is TGTGCCAGCAGCCCCGACAGGGGTAGTAGCCAGATCTTC.